This is a list of T cell receptor beta chains from one sample in a study of T cells in Graves' hyperthyroidism and ophthalmopathy. TCRdb analysed the multiplex PCR reads with MiXCR anew, one entry per CDR3 protein. The repertoire holds about 600,000 distinct CDR3 sequences, with more than 15% as singletons. Source material: blood. These receptor sequences come from a woman aged 40 to 50 with Graves' ophthalmopathy. The conserved cysteine and the conserved F or W are not part of the CDR3 here. D genes are given only for firm matches.

D gene,J gene,V gene,CDR3 protein
-,TRBJ1-1,TRBV6-2/TRBV6-3,ASSPPGTTEAF
-,TRBJ2-3,TRBV9,ASSDTLGQRADTQY
-,TRBJ2-3,TRBV20-1,SASQGQRLDTQY
TRBD1,TRBJ2-7,TRBV28,ASRLAGTGLHEQY
-,TRBJ1-1,TRBV5-1,ASSLRARGTEAF
-,TRBJ2-5,TRBV6-2/TRBV6-3,ASSSLGRQETQY
TRBD2,TRBJ2-1,TRBV20-1,SAPTSVLYNEQF
-,TRBJ2-1,TRBV10-3,AINFDGYNEQF
-,TRBJ2-7,TRBV6-1,ASSDPPQDYEQY
TRBD2,TRBJ2-5,TRBV6-2/TRBV6-3,ASSYRGSGGLETQY
-,TRBJ2-5,TRBV3-1,ASSGIPGEETQY
TRBD1,TRBJ2-1,TRBV2,ASSRQGQNEQF
-,TRBJ1-1,TRBV5-1,ASSLIQDTEAF
-,TRBJ2-7,TRBV20-1,SARDPRGPVHEQY
-,TRBJ1-5,TRBV2,ASSFQNQPQH
-,TRBJ1-2,TRBV19,ASSIAGQPNYGYT
-,TRBJ1-3,TRBV3-1,ASSLSGGPGNTIY
-,TRBJ2-3,TRBV24-1,ATGLGTDTQY
-,TRBJ1-1,TRBV6-2/TRBV6-3,ASSYGAGKAEAF
-,TRBJ1-1,TRBV30,AWNGGFTEAF
TRBD1,TRBJ1-1,TRBV28,ASRPRTGRTEAF
-,TRBJ2-7,TRBV12-3/TRBV12-4,ASSGNSYEQY